The rows below give T cell receptor beta chains drawn from one sample of a study of cytotoxic CD8 clonotypes in ibrutinib-treated CLL. Generated by immunoSEQ multiplex PCR, the TCRdb table keeps only in-frame clones and is missing some. The sample has roughly 100,000 clones, about 72% seen once. The source was PBMCs, collected after 12 months of ibrutinib treatment. Receptor source: a human donor with chronic lymphocytic leukemia. CDR3s include the opening cysteine and the closing phenylalanine or tryptophan. Fields, in order: clone size, D gene, J gene, V gene, CDR3 DNA, CDR3 protein. The D gene is left open where the match is weak. Some rows have no size entry. The others give once, few or many, or a class for an expanded clone.

>few|-|TRBJ1-6|TRBV2
TGTGCCAGCGCGAAAACAAATTCACCCCTCCACTTT
CASAKTNSPLHF
>-|TRBD1|TRBJ2-2|TRBV6-1
TGTGCCAGCGCGAAACAGGGGGCGTCCGGGGAGCTGTTTTTT
CASAKQGASGELFF
>-|-|TRBJ2-2|TRBV11-3
TGTGCCAGCAGCTCCGGGGCCGGGGAGCTGTTTTTT
CASSSGAGELFF
>once|TRBD1|TRBJ1-5|TRBV5-1
TGCGCCAGCAGCTTAACAGGGGGCTATAATCAGCCCCAGCATTTT
CASSLTGGYNQPQHF
>-|-|TRBJ2-2|TRBV7-9
TGTGCCAGCAGCTTAGGGACAGTTGCCGGGGAGCTGTTTTTT
CASSLGTVAGELFF
>-|TRBD2|TRBJ2-3|TRBV11-3
TGTGCCAGCAGCTCCCCAGCGGGGGGCACAGATACGCAGTATTTT
CASSSPAGGTDTQYF
>-|TRBD2|TRBJ2-5|TRBV9
TGTGCCAGCAGCCCTTCGGGGGGATGGGAGACCCAGTACTTC
CASSPSGGWETQYF
>-|-|TRBJ1-4|TRBV10-3
TGTGCCGTGTCAGGGCCAACTAATGAAAAACTGTTTTTT
CAVSGPTNEKLFF
>-|-|TRBJ1-2|TRBV19
TGTGCCAGTACCGAACAGGGAACGGGTGGCTACACCTTC
CASTEQGTGGYTF
>many|-|TRBJ1-6|TRBV7-9
TGTGCCAGCAGCTTAAGAAGTCTCGGGAATTCACCCCTCCACTTT
CASSLRSLGNSPLHF
>-|-|TRBJ2-5|TRBV19
TGTGCCAGTAGCGAATGGAATGAAGAGACCCAGTACTTC
CASSEWNEETQYF
>-|TRBD1|TRBJ1-1|TRBV23-1
TGCGCCAGCAGTCGCCAAAGGGACAGAGTGAACACTGAAGCTTTCTTT
CASSRQRDRVNTEAFF
>-|-|TRBJ2-7|TRBV4-2
TGTGCCAGCAGCCCGAATGGGGGGCTTACATACGAGCAGTACTTC
CASSPNGGLTYEQYF
>-|TRBD2|TRBJ2-1|TRBV6-4
TGTGCCAGCAGTGAGACTAGCGGGGGGGCCAGCAAGCAGTTCTTC
CASSETSGGASKQFF
>once|-|TRBJ2-7|TRBV6-4
TGTGCCAGCAGTGACGAAGGACAGCCCTACGAGCAGTACTTC
CASSDEGQPYEQYF
>-|TRBD1|TRBJ2-6|TRBV27
TGTGCCAGCAGCCGGGACAGGGTTCGGGGGGCCAACGTCCTGACTTTC
CASSRDRVRGANVLTF
>-|-|TRBJ1-4|TRBV7-3
TGTGCCAGCAGCCCTGGACAGTCCCAAAATGAAAAACTGTTTTTT
CASSPGQSQNEKLFF
>few|TRBD2|TRBJ2-3|TRBV13
TGTGCCAGCAGTTTTACTAGCGGGGGGGCCGGGCGGTCAGATACGCAGTATTTT
CASSFTSGGAGRSDTQYF
>-|TRBD1|TRBJ1-6|TRBV7-2
TGTGCCAGCAGCTTAGGGCTGGACAGGGCGGCGCATTCACCCCTCCACTTT
CASSLGLDRAAHSPLHF
>-|-|TRBJ1-3|TRBV19
TGTGCCAGTTCCCCGACGGGAAGCTCTGGAAACACCATATATTTT
CASSPTGSSGNTIYF
>-|-|TRBJ2-5|TRBV18
TGTGCCAGCTCACCACCTTCTACTAGCCAGAAGACCCAGTACTTC
CASSPPSTSQKTQYF
>-|-|TRBJ1-5|TRBV10-1
TGCGCCAGCACGCATCAGCCCCAGCATTTT
CASTHQPQHF
>once|TRBD2|TRBJ2-1|TRBV14
TGTGCCAGCAGCCAAGACCCCCGGGTCTCTAGCGGGTCCAATGAGCAGTTCTTC
CASSQDPRVSSGSNEQFF
>-|TRBD1|TRBJ2-6|TRBV19
TGTGCCAGTAGTATTGGGACAGCTGGGGCCAACGTCCTGACTTTC
CASSIGTAGANVLTF
>-|-|TRBJ2-7|TRBV7-9
TGTGCCAGCAGCTTAGTTTCAGGGGGGGACTACGAGCAGTACTTC
CASSLVSGGDYEQYF
>-|TRBD1|TRBJ2-7|TRBV19
TGTGCCAGTAAGGTAACAGGGGGCATGAACGAGCAGTACTTC
CASKVTGGMNEQYF
>few|TRBD2|TRBJ2-7|TRBV7-2
TGTGCCAGCAGCTTACAGCATGACGGGAGGTACGAGCAGTACTTC
CASSLQHDGRYEQYF